This T cell receptor beta chain was captured in a study of blood T cells in healthy people across ages. The study, taken as a whole, reports: Age showed a roughly linear inverse relationship with TCR beta diversity per million T cells. The long-lived group displayed more naive CD4+ cells, plus higher diversity, than the aged donors did.

Remarks on this clonotype: Antigen specificity is unknown.

A sample-barcoded 5' primer and a J-beta primer mix were used in a second PCR of roughly 7 to 11 cycles. MiXCR, applied by TCRdb to the 5' RACE reads, yields one record per CDR3 protein. The sample includes 890,000 or so distinct CDR3 sequences, 55% to 65% of them seen just once. There are 17 residues in the CDR3. V lost 0 bases, J lost 4 bases, and 8 bases stayed unmatched. CDR1 MDHEN and CDR2 SYDVKM come from the germline V gene. The source material was blood. J is TRBJ2-1 and V is TRBV28; TRBD1 matches 8 bases. This TCR derives from a man aged 25 to 40 in good health. The DNA of the CDR3 is TGTGCCAGCAGTTTATGGGGGACAGGCCCAAAATACAATGAGCAGTTCTTC. Amino acid sequence: CASSLWGTGPKYNEQFF.